This T cell receptor beta chain appears in the sequencing data of a study of coeliac disease. The CDR3 is 14 amino acids. J lost 7 bases, V lost 5 bases, and 8 bases had no gene match. Germline CDR1 and CDR2: LNHDA and SQIVND (reference sequence). Clones were read by immunoSEQ multiplex PCR, and TCRdb kept only the in-frame ones, dropping some. The table includes over 3,500 clones, approximately 54% detected once. Study conclusions and caveats: TRB repertoires were largely private, with most amino acid sequences found in only one sample. Intraepithelial and lamina propria fractions were not highly pure.

Cells were frozen in aliquots of approximately 500,000, and one aliquot per fraction was sequenced. Concerning this clone: What it recognizes is unknown.

Sequenced sample: intraepithelial lymphocytes from the gut. The origin of this receptor is a human donor with active celiac disease. The V gene is TRBV19, the J gene TRBJ1-2; 9 bases are a match to TRBD1. CDR3 bases: TGTGCCAGTAGTTCCCGGACAGGGGACGGTGGCTACACCTTC. Translating gives CASSSRTGDGGYTF.